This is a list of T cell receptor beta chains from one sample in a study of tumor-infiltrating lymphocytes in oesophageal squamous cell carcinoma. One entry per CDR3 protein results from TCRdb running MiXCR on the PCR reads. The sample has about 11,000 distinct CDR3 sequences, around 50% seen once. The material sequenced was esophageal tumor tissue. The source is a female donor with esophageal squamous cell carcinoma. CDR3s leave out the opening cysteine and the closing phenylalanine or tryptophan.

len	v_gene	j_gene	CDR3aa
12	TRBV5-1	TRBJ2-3	ASSFSATADTQY
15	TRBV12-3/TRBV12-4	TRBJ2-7	ASSLGARLGADEEQY
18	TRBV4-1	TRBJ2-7	ASSQGPPGLAGGTPYEQY
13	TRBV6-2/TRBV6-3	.	ATLGEGRGAGELF
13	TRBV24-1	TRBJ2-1	ATSSRGSSYNEQF
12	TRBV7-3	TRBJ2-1	ASSLRGGPNEQF
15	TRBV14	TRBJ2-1	ASSQEYRLAYYNEQF
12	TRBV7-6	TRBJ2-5	ASSLSGVKETQY
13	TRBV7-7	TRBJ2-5	ASSLVGLGTAPQY
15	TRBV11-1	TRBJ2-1	ASSPRSGQTSYNEQF
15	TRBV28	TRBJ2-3	ASSLQGGGTGTDTQY
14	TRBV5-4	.	ASSWGQGSPSYEQY
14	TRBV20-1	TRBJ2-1	SALGRGGQAYNEQF
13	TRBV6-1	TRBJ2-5	ASSLAGVPQETQY
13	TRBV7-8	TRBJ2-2	ASSPRPGNTGELF
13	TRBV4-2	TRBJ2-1	ASSLRAQGRNEQF
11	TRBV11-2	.	ASSFGGTYEQY
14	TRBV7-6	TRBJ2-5	ASSLTSGSGCETQY
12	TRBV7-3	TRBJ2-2	ASSFGLSTGELF
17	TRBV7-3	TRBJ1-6	ASSTSGGTSGGALNEQY
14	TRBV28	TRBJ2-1	ASSLGGGHSYNEQF
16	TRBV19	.	ASSPWTGSAGNFVEQF